Listed below are T cell receptor beta chains from one sample, sequenced in a study of blood T cell repertoires in COVID-19. The data were produced by immunoSEQ multiplex PCR, yet TCRdb's version contains in-frame clones alone and is incomplete. The sample includes more than 300,000 clones, around 87% of them seen just once. The sequencing sample was made of peripheral blood. These receptors were collected from a woman in her twenties or thirties with COVID-19, enrolled during active disease. Both conserved end residues are part of each CDR3. D genes are given only for firm matches. Expanded clones get a size class; other rows say once, few or many, or leave the size out.

d_call	v_call	j_call	clone_size	cdr3_aa	cdr3_nt
TRBD2	TRBV6-5	TRBJ2-7	NA	CASSLAGGGTYEQYF	TGTGCCAGCTCTTTAGCGGGAGGGGGAACCTACGAGCAGTACTTC
NA	TRBV4-2	TRBJ1-2	NA	CASSQAEGSADGYTF	TGTGCCAGCAGCCAAGCCGAAGGCAGCGCGGATGGCTACACCTTC
NA	TRBV4-2	TRBJ2-3	NA	CASSHWGGTDTQYF	TGTGCCAGCAGCCATTGGGGGGGCACAGATACGCAGTATTTT
NA	TRBV28	TRBJ2-3	NA	CASSYSFGKQYF	TGTGCCAGCAGTTATTCCTTCGGGAAGCAGTATTTT
TRBD1	TRBV20-1	TRBJ1-2	NA	CSASEGADGYTF	TGCAGTGCTAGTGAGGGGGCGGATGGCTACACCTTC
NA	TRBV28	TRBJ1-5	NA	CASSPTGDSNQPQHF	TGTGCCAGCAGCCCCACAGGTGACAGCAATCAGCCCCAGCATTTT
TRBD2	TRBV29-1	TRBJ2-2	NA	CSVGGIANTGELFF	TGCAGCGTGGGGGGGATCGCGAACACCGGGGAGCTGTTTTTT
NA	TRBV20-1	TRBJ2-2	once	CSASPYGELFF	TGCAGTGCTAGTCCCTACGGGGAGCTGTTTTTT
NA	TRBV5-4	TRBJ1-3	NA	CASSRSGSGNTIYF	TGTGCCAGCAGCCGCTCGGGGTCCGGAAACACCATATATTTT
TRBD2	TRBV10-1	TRBJ2-3	NA	CASSGREGQQGTQYF	TGCGCCAGCAGTGGTCGGGAGGGCCAACAAGGTACGCAGTATTTT
NA	TRBV27	TRBJ2-7	NA	CASERTGKNEQYF	TGTGCCAGCGAACGGACGGGAAAGAACGAGCAGTACTTC
TRBD1	TRBV18	TRBJ2-6	NA	CASSLPGQDSGANVLTF	TGTGCCAGCTCACTACCGGGACAGGACTCTGGGGCCAACGTCCTGACTTTC
NA	TRBV7-8	TRBJ2-1	few	CASSPIRLITLNEQFF	TGTGCCAGCAGCCCGATTCGACTGATAACCCTAAATGAGCAGTTCTTC
NA	TRBV5-6	TRBJ2-1	few	CASSLFSGVRNEQFF	TGTGCCAGCAGCCTTTTCTCGGGAGTCCGCAATGAGCAGTTCTTC
NA	TRBV28	TRBJ1-5	NA	CASSLGLDSNQPQHF	TGTGCCAGCAGTTTGGGCCTCGATAGCAATCAGCCCCAGCATTTT
TRBD1	TRBV5-1	TRBJ1-2	NA	CASSLTGVVYYGYTF	TGCGCCAGCAGCTTGACAGGGGTGGTTTACTATGGCTACACCTTC
NA	TRBV4-3	TRBJ2-2	NA	CASSRGKSGELFF	TGCGCCAGCAGCCGCGGAAAGAGCGGGGAGCTGTTTTTT